The present TCR beta chain was sequenced within a study of CD8 T cells in ankylosing spondylitis. Quantitative barcoded 5'-RACE was used to prepare TCR beta libraries. TCRdb analysed the 5' RACE reads with MiXCR anew, one entry per CDR3 protein. Of about 250,000 distinct CDR3 sequences detected, 18% appear once; the ten largest clones hold roughly 34%. Germline CDR1 and CDR2: SGHRS and YFSETQ. Trimming shortened V by 5 bases and J by 0 bases, and 15 bases separated the two germline ends. There are 15 residues in the CDR3. This clonotype has only one observation. As yet, its antigen is unknown. Study observations and caveats: In peripheral blood, disease-linked CD8+ clones occurred at relatively low frequencies. Reports say disease-linked clones showed up significantly more in matched ankylosing spondylitis synovial fluid. A TCR beta motif made of under 10 highly homologous variants seemed typical of ankylosing spondylitis blood.

The receptor was derived from a male donor with ankylosing spondylitis or in good health (not recorded which). The sample comprised blood, either unsorted or a sorted T cell fraction (not recorded which). V gene TRBV5-1 combines with J gene TRBJ2-7; D possibly uses TRBD1 or TRBD2 (6 bases each). This CDR3 reads CASSPGAGLSYEQYF. The CDR3 DNA sequence: TGCGCCAGCAGTCCGGGGGCGGGGCTCTCCTACGAGCAGTACTTC.